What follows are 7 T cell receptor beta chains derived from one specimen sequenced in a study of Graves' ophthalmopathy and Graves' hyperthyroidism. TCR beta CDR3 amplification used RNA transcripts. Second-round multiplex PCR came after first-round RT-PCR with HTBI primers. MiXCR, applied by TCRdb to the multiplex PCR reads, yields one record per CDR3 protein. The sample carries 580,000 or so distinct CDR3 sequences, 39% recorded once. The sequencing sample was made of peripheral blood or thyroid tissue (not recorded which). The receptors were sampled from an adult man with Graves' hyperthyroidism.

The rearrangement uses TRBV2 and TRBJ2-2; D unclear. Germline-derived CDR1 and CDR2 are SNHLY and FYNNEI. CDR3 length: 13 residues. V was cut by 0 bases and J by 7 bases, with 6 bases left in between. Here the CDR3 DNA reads TGTGCCAGCAGTGAAGCGCCGCTCGGGGAGCTGTTTTTT. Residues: CASSEAPLGELFF.

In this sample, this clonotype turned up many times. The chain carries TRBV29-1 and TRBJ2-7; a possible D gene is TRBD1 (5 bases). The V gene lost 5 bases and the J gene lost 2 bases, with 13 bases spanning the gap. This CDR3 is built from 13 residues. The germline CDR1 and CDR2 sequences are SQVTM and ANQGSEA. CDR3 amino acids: CSVLQDPPYEQYF. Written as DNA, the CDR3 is TGCAGCGTTTTACAGGACCCCCCCTACGAGCAGTACTTC.

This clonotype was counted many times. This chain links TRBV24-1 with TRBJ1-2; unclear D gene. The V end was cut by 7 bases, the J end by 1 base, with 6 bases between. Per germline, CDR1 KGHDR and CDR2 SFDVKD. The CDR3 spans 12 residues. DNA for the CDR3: TGTGCCACCAGGGACGGTAACTATGGCTACACCTTC. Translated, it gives CATRDGNYGYTF.

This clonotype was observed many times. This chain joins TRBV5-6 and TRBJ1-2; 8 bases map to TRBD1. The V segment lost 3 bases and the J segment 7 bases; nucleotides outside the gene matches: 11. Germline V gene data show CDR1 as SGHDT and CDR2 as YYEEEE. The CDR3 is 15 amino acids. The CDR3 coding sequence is TGTGCCAGCAGCTGGTCAGGGGGCCGTCTGGGTGGCTACACCTTC. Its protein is CASSWSGGRLGGYTF.

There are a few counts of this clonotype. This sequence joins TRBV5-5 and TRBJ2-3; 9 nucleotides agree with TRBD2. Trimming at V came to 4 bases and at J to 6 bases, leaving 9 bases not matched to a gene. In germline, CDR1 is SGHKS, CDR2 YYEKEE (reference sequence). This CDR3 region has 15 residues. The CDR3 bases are TGTGCCAGCAGCCAAGGGACTAGCCTAGCGGATACGCAGTATTTT. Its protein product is CASSQGTSLADTQYF. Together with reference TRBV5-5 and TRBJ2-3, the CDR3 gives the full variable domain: DAGVTQSPTHLIKTRGQQVTLRCSPISGHKSVSWYQQVLGQGPQFIFQYYEKEERGRGNFPDRFSARQFPNYSSELNVNALLLGDSALYLCASSQGTSLADTQYFGPGTRLTVL.

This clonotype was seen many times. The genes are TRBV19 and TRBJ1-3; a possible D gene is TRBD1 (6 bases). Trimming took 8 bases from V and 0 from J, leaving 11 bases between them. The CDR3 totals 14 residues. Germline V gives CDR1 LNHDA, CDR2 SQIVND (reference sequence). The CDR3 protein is CASDDRSSGNTIYF. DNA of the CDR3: TGTGCCAGTGATGACAGGAGCTCTGGAAACACCATATATTTT.

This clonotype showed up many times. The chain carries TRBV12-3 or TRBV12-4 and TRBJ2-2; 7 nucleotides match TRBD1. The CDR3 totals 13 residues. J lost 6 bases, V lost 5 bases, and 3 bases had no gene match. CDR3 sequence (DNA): TGTGCCAGCAGTCGACAGGGCGCCGGGGAGCTGTTTTTT. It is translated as CASSRQGAGELFF.